Sequencing of this TCR beta chain was carried out in a study of control samples from healthy donors and cancer patients. Germline V gene lookup returns CDR1 MNHEY and CDR2 SVGAGI. V gave up 4 bases and J gave up 4 bases, with 13 bases separating them. CDR3 length: 14 amino acids. Repertoires were generated with immunoSEQ multiplex PCR, while TCRdb's copy carries only in-frame clones and drops some. The sample holds 100,000 to 150,000 clones, about nine tenths seen once. V is TRBV6-5 and J is TRBJ1-1; TRBD1 might be the D (6 bases). The source is a man between 18 and 35 years old in good health. Sequencing used blood. The CDR3 here is CASSLFRGATEAFF. The DNA for the CDR3 is TGTGCCAGCAGTTTGTTCCGGGGGGCCACTGAAGCTTTCTTT.